This passage covers 32 T cell receptor beta chains from one sample sequenced in a study of identical twins. TCRdb called the 5' RACE reads again in MiXCR, with one record for every CDR3 protein. The sample contains 230,000 or so distinct CDR3 sequences, about 8.5% of which appear only once. The same specimen was also included in a second study, on yellow fever vaccine responses in identical twins.

The sequenced sample was CD8+ T cells sorted from blood. Receptor source: a woman aged 18-29 years in good health.

This clonotype was counted only a few times. This rearrangement joins TRBV7-3 to TRBJ2-1, with D possibly TRBD1 on 5 matching bases. The V end was cut by 5 bases, the J end by 6 bases, with 11 bases between. CDR1 and CDR2 (germline): SGHTA, FQGTGA. The CDR3 consists of 13 residues. CDR3 loop: CASSLTGANEQFF. The CDR3 coding sequence is TGTGCCAGCAGCCTCACTGGGGCCAATGAGCAGTTCTTC.

The chain uses TRBV5-1 and TRBJ2-3, with D perhaps matching TRBD1 or TRBD2 (5 bases each). CDR1 and CDR2 from the germline V gene are SGHRS and YFSETQ. V lost 5 bases and J 5 bases, leaving 9 bases between the germline ends. CDR3 length: 12 residues. This CDR3 reads CASRVGGDTQYF. DNA for the CDR3: TGCGCCAGCAGGGTTGGGGGAGATACGCAGTATTTT.

DNA of the CDR3: TGTGCCAGCAGTTTTCTGGGACAGGGGAAATACGAGCAGTACTTC. Translation: CASSFLGQGKYEQYF. The genes are TRBV6-5 and TRBJ2-7, with TRBD1 identical over 10 bases. The V gene end was trimmed by 4 bases and the J gene end by 4 bases; junction bases not matched to a gene: 7. Looked up from germline, CDR1 is MNHEY and CDR2 is SVGAGI. The CDR3 spans 15 residues.

This clonotype turned up a few times. The CDR3 DNA follows: TGCAGCGTTGTGGGGACAGAGAACACCGGGGAGCTGTTTTTT. It is translated as CSVVGTENTGELFF. The chain links TRBV29-1 to TRBJ2-2; TRBD1 agrees at 7 bases. The CDR3 has 14 residues. CDR1 is SQVTM and CDR2 is ANQGSEA in the germline V gene. The trim removed 4 bases at V and 1 base at J, leaving 3 bases unmatched.

The CDR3 protein is CASSSRRENGELFF. DNA of the CDR3: TGTGCCAGCAGTTCCAGGCGAGAGAACGGGGAGCTGTTTTTT. This chain connects TRBV11-3 to TRBJ2-2; unclear D gene. The CDR3 consists of 14 residues. The V and J ends lost 6 bases and 7 bases respectively, with 15 bases between them. Germline CDR1 reads SGHNT; CDR2 reads YENEEA.

This clonotype was seen many times. The chain employs TRBV3-1 and TRBJ2-5; D is tentatively TRBD1 or TRBD2 (6 bases each). Deletions cut 1 base from V and 0 bases from J, with 15 bases between. The CDR3 is 17 residues long. CDR1 and CDR2 from the germline V gene are LGHDT and YNNKEL (reference sequence). CDR3 in amino acids: CASSQVTGAGYQETQYF. The CDR3 DNA reads TGTGCCAGCAGCCAAGTTACGGGGGCTGGGTACCAAGAGACCCAGTACTTC.

V and J are TRBV7-9 and TRBJ2-5, with 9 bases that match TRBD1. Looked up from germline, CDR1 is SEHNR and CDR2 is FQNEAQ (reference sequence). CDR3 length: 16 residues. Trimming at V came to 5 bases and at J to 1 base, leaving 8 bases not matched to a gene. CDR3 in amino acids: CASSPRTGASQETQYF. DNA for the CDR3: TGTGCCAGCAGCCCTCGGACAGGGGCCTCCCAAGAGACCCAGTACTTC.

Many counts were recorded for this clonotype. The J gene is TRBJ2-7, the V gene TRBV4-1; 7 nucleotides agree with TRBD1. The CDR3 runs 15 residues. The germline gives CDR1 MGHRA, CDR2 YSYEKL. The V and J ends lost 1 base and 3 bases, in that order; junction bases with no gene match: 6. Here the CDR3 reads CASSQATPGGYEQYF. DNA for the CDR3: TGCGCCAGCAGCCAAGCTACGCCAGGGGGCTACGAGCAGTACTTC.

A few counts support this clonotype. V gene TRBV7-9 combines with J gene TRBJ2-3; 13 bases agree with TRBD2. CDR3 length: 17 amino acids. The J segment lost 3 bases and the V segment lost 5 bases, leaving 8 bases of the junction unmatched. Germline loops: CDR1 SEHNR, CDR2 FQNEAQ (reference sequence). The CDR3 DNA reads TGTGCCAGCAGCCCCAGAGGACTAGCGGGAGAAACAGATACGCAGTATTTT. Protein: CASSPRGLAGETDTQYF.

This clonotype was picked up a small number of times. The chain joins TRBV27 to TRBJ2-7; D gene unclear. Germline V gene data show CDR1 as MNHEY and CDR2 as SMNVEV (reference sequence). The CDR3 is 12 amino acids. Trimming took 3 bases from V and 7 from J, leaving 10 bases between them. CDR3 bases: TGTGCCAGCAGTTTCCCAGGAGTGGAGCAGTACTTC. It translates to CASSFPGVEQYF.

Ten or more counts support this clonotype. The chain joins TRBV27 to TRBJ2-7; possibly TRBD1 for D (5 bases). Trimming cost V 2 bases and J 2 bases, with 10 bases left between them. The CDR3 spans 14 residues. Germline V gene data show CDR1 as MNHEY and CDR2 as SMNVEV (reference sequence). The CDR3 is CASSLGPTAYEQYF. In nucleotides, the CDR3 is TGTGCCAGCAGTTTAGGGCCGACAGCCTACGAGCAGTACTTC.

A few counts support this clonotype. The DNA for the CDR3 is TGTGCCAGCAGTTCTGGCTTCGTTCGGGGGACGACTAATGAAAAACTGTTTTTT. The encoded protein is CASSSGFVRGTTNEKLFF. The chain uses TRBV28 and TRBJ1-4; D perhaps matches TRBD1 (5 bases). CDR3 length: 18 residues. The germline gives CDR1 MDHEN, CDR2 SYDVKM. The V and J ends lost 4 bases and 2 bases respectively, with 20 bases between them.

Many counts were recorded for this clonotype. This chain links TRBV20-1 with TRBJ2-7, with TRBD2 matching over 9 bases. With V trimmed by 6 bases and J by 3 bases, 6 bases remained unmatched. The CDR3 sequence is 13 residues long. CDR1 DFQATT and CDR2 SNEGSKA come from the germline V gene (reference sequence). This CDR3 reads CSAASGENYEQYF. The CDR3 nucleotides are TGCAGTGCCGCTAGCGGGGAGAACTACGAGCAGTACTTC.

This clonotype appeared a few times. V gene TRBV6-2 or TRBV6-3 combines with J gene TRBJ2-7, with TRBD2 identical over 8 bases. V was pared by 7 bases and J by 2 bases, with 16 bases of the junction left unmatched. This CDR3 is built from 17 residues. Germline V lookup: CDR1 MNHEY, CDR2 SVGEGT. The CDR3 sequence is CASTPVVAGLHAYEQYF. The CDR3 DNA sequence: TGTGCCAGCACGCCTGTGGTAGCGGGACTCCATGCCTACGAGCAGTACTTC.

This clonotype was counted at least ten times. The V and J genes are TRBV6-2 or TRBV6-3 and TRBJ1-1, with D possibly being TRBD1 (5 bases). Trimming removed 6 bases at V and 1 base at J, with 9 bases between. This CDR3 is 13 amino acids long. Per the germline V gene, CDR1 is MNHEY and CDR2 is SVGEGT. In DNA, the CDR3 is TGTGCCAGCAGCCTGACAGAGAACACTGAAGCTTTCTTT. It is translated as CASSLTENTEAFF.

In this sample, this clonotype turned up a few times. The rearrangement uses TRBV5-4 and TRBJ2-7; 11 bases match TRBD2. From germline, CDR1 is SGHNT and CDR2 YYREEE (reference sequence). The CDR3 loop spans 14 amino acids. The junction had 5 bases not matched to a gene; V was cut back by 2 bases and J by 7 bases. CDR3 protein: CASSFSGGAGEQYF. The CDR3 DNA is TGTGCCAGCAGCTTTAGCGGGGGGGCCGGGGAGCAGTACTTC.

This clonotype was seen ten or more times. The chain links TRBV7-8 to TRBJ2-2; D perhaps matches TRBD2 (5 bases). Germline lookup yields CDR1 SGHVS and CDR2 FQNEAQ. The CDR3 is made up of 17 amino acids. The germline V and J ends were trimmed by 5 bases and 2 bases, with 18 bases remaining between them. This CDR3 is CASSQIRGSSNTGELFF. The CDR3 nucleotides read TGTGCCAGCAGCCAGATCCGCGGGTCCTCAAACACCGGGGAGCTGTTTTTT.

This chain links TRBV14 with TRBJ2-7; TRBD2 agrees at 16 bases. Trimming cost V 4 bases and J 3 bases; bases outside gene matches: 6. Germline CDR1 SGHDN, CDR2 FVKESK. This CDR3 spans 17 amino acids. DNA of the CDR3: TGTGCCAGCAGCCCGGGACTAGCGGGGGGGCGTCTCTACGAGCAGTACTTC. The encoded protein is CASSPGLAGGRLYEQYF.

This clonotype has ten or more counts. As DNA, the CDR3 is TGTGCCAGCAGCCAGGAAAGCGGGGGGGCCTACAATGAGCAGTTCTTC. This encodes CASSQESGGAYNEQFF. The chain recombines TRBV4-2 with TRBJ2-1; 10 bases align to TRBD2. V lost 3 bases to trimming and J lost 2 bases; unmatched junction nucleotides: 4. The germline V gene has CDR1 LGHNA and CDR2 YNFKEQ. The CDR3 totals 16 residues.

This clonotype was counted many times. The rearrangement links TRBV29-1 to TRBJ2-3; a weak D match, TRBD1 (6 bases). V dropped 8 bases and J dropped 0 bases, with 12 bases sitting between them. Germline values: CDR1 SQVTM, CDR2 ANQGSEA. This CDR3 is built from 13 residues. The CDR3 sequence is CSQRQESTDTQYF. In DNA, the CDR3 is TGCAGCCAACGACAGGAGAGCACAGATACGCAGTATTTT.

In its sample, this clonotype was seen many times. J is TRBJ1-1 and V is TRBV20-1; no clear D. The CDR3 loop spans 10 amino acids. The V gene's germline CDR1 is DFQATT and CDR2 SNEGSKA (reference sequence). Trimming took off 3 bases at V and 4 bases at J, with 3 bases between the two ends. The CDR3 DNA is TGCAGTGCTAGGGGCACTGAAGCTTTCTTT. Translation gives CSARGTEAFF.

The rearrangement links TRBV11-2 to TRBJ2-7, with 14 bases identical to TRBD2. The CDR3 runs 17 residues. Germline lookup yields CDR1 SGHAT and CDR2 FQNNGV. After removal of 4 bases from V and 0 bases from J, the junction contained 5 bases not matched to a gene. Written as DNA, the CDR3 is TGTGCCAGCAGCTCGGGGACTAGCGGGAGTTCCTCCTACGAGCAGTACTTC. It is translated as CASSSGTSGSSSYEQYF.

This clonotype was observed a few times. V gene TRBV12-3 or TRBV12-4 combines with J gene TRBJ2-2; D is perhaps TRBD1 (5 bases). This CDR3 has 15 amino acids. Trimming removed 4 bases at V and 6 bases at J, with 15 bases between. The CDR3 sequence: CASSSRQRTAGELFF. The CDR3 DNA sequence: TGTGCCAGCAGTTCCCGACAGAGGACCGCCGGGGAGCTGTTTTTT.

The gene calls are TRBV10-3 and TRBJ2-1, with D tentatively TRBD2 (5 bases). The CDR3 has 14 amino acids. V was trimmed by 8 bases and J by 0 bases, leaving 11 bases between them. Germline assignment: CDR1 ENHRY and CDR2 SYGVKD. Here the CDR3 DNA reads TGTGCCATCGGGCAAGGGAGCTCCTACAATGAGCAGTTCTTC. Amino acid sequence: CAIGQGSSYNEQFF.

V gene TRBV10-3 combines with J gene TRBJ2-3, with 7 nucleotides matching TRBD1. J was trimmed by 2 bases and V by 5 bases; bases with no gene match: 7. Germline-derived CDR1 and CDR2 are ENHRY and SYGVKD. The CDR3 loop spans 15 amino acids. DNA for the CDR3: TGTGCCATCAGTAGGGACAGACAAACCACAGATACGCAGTATTTT. This translates into CAISRDRQTTDTQYF.

Only a few counts were recorded for this clonotype. This chain uses TRBV11-2 with TRBJ2-3; 7 bases agree with TRBD2. The CDR3 is made up of 17 amino acids. Trimming at V came to 2 bases and at J to 5 bases, leaving 13 bases not matched to a gene. The germline V gene encodes CDR1 SGHAT and CDR2 FQNNGV. The CDR3 DNA sequence: TGTGCCAGCAGCTTAAATCCGCTGGGGGGAGGGGAAGATACGCAGTATTTT. As protein: CASSLNPLGGGEDTQYF. Filled out from reference TRBV11-2 and TRBJ2-3, the complete variable domain reads EAGVAQSPRYKIIEKRQSVAFWCNPISGHATLYWYQQILGQGPKLLIQFQNNGVVDDSQLPKDRFSAERLKGVDSTLKIQPAKLEDSAVYLCASSLNPLGGGEDTQYFGPGTRLTVL.

This sequence joins TRBV20-1 and TRBJ1-4, with D unresolved. Germline V gene sequence: CDR1 DFQATT, CDR2 SNEGSKA (reference sequence). Trimming removed 6 bases at V and 4 bases at J, with 12 bases between. The CDR3 sequence is 13 residues long. DNA of the CDR3: TGCAGTGCCCCTAACAAGTATAATGAAAAACTGTTTTTT. Its translation: CSAPNKYNEKLFF.

This clonotype was observed many times. This sequence joins TRBV25-1 and TRBJ2-7; 9 bases agree with TRBD1. This CDR3 has 13 residues. Germline CDR1 MGHDK, CDR2 SYGVNS. After removal of 6 bases from V and 7 bases from J, the junction contained 7 bases not matched to a gene. CDR3 sequence (DNA): TGTGCCAGCAGGCAACAGGGGGCGTGGGAGCAGTACTTC. It specifies CASRQQGAWEQYF.

The sample holds a few counts of this clonotype. J is TRBJ2-5 and V is TRBV6-5, with 8 bases aligning to TRBD2. The CDR3 contains 16 residues. Germline-derived CDR1 and CDR2 are MNHEY and SVGAGI. Losses at the gene ends were 4 bases for V and 0 bases for J; bases not matched to a gene: 7. CDR3 residues: CASSLLAGTYQETQYF. CDR3 bases: TGTGCCAGCAGTTTGTTAGCGGGGACGTACCAAGAGACCCAGTACTTC.

The chain combines TRBV19 with TRBJ1-5, with D perhaps TRBD1 (6 bases). V lost 10 bases and J 2 bases, leaving 9 bases between the germline ends. Germline V gene lookup returns CDR1 LNHDA and CDR2 SQIVND (reference sequence). The CDR3 extends over 12 amino acids. CDR3 loop: CATGEGNQPQHF. CDR3 nucleotide sequence: TGTGCCACAGGGGAGGGCAATCAGCCCCAGCATTTT.

This clonotype has just a few counts. This sequence joins TRBV27 and TRBJ2-7, with D maybe TRBD2 (7 bases). Germline-derived CDR1 and CDR2 are MNHEY and SMNVEV (reference sequence). The germline V and J ends were trimmed by 4 bases and 7 bases, with 14 bases remaining between them. The CDR3 is 13 amino acids. The CDR3 sequence: CASSYYGGREQYF. The CDR3 bases are TGTGCCAGCAGTTATTACGGGGGGCGGGAGCAGTACTTC.

This clonotype was found many times. The V call is TRBV27, the J call TRBJ2-5; 10 nucleotides align to TRBD2. Germline assignment: CDR1 MNHEY and CDR2 SMNVEV (reference sequence). The CDR3 extends over 15 amino acids. V trimming: 4 bases; J trimming: 3 bases; junction bases outside the gene matches: 5. This chain's CDR3 is CASSWLAGDKETQYF. For the CDR3, the DNA is TGTGCCAGCAGTTGGCTAGCGGGAGACAAAGAGACCCAGTACTTC.